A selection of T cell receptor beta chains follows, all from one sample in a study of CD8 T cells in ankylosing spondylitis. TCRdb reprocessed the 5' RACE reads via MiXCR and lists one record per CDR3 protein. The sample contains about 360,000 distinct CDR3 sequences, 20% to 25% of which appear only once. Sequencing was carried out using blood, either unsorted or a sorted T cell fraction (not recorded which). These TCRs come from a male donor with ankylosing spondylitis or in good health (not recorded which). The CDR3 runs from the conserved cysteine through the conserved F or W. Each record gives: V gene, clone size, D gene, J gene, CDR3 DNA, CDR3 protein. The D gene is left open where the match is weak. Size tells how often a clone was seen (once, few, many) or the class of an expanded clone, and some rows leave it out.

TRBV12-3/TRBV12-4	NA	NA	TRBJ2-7	TGTGCCAGCTGCGAAGGGGCTTACGAGCAGTACTTC	CASCEGAYEQYF
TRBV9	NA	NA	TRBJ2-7	TGTGCCAGCAGCGTAGGAGGATTGGGCTACGAGCAGTACTTC	CASSVGGLGYEQYF
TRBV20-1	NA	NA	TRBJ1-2	TGCAGTGCTATTGACAGCTATGGCTACACCTTC	CSAIDSYGYTF
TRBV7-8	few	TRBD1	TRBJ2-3	TGTGCCAGCAGCCCCAGACAGGGGGACCACACAGATACGCAGTATTTT	CASSPRQGDHTDTQYF
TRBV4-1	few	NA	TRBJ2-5	TGCGCCAGCAGCCAAGAAGCCCGGGCCCGAGAGACCCAGTACTTC	CASSQEARARETQYF
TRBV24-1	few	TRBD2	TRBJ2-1	TGTGCCACCAGGTCGTTTGGGCTAGCGGGGGGGCTCACCTACAATGAGCAGTTCTTC	CATRSFGLAGGLTYNEQFF
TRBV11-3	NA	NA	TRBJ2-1	TGTGCCAGCAGCTTCGGGACATTAGGGGAGCAGTTCTTC	CASSFGTLGEQFF
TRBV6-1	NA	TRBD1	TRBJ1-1	TGTGCCAGCACCTTCGCACAGGGGTGGACCACTGAAGCTTTCTTT	CASTFAQGWTTEAFF
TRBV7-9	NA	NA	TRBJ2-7	TGTGCCAGCCGCGCCCTAGTTGAGGAGCAGTACTTC	CASRALVEEQYF
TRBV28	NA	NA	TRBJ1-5	TGTGCCAGCACCCTAAGCGGGGGGAACGGTCAGCCCCAGCATTTT	CASTLSGGNGQPQHF
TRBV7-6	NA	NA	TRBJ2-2	TGTGCCAGCAGCCCTCGGGGGGCTGCCGGGGAGCTGTTTTTT	CASSPRGAAGELFF
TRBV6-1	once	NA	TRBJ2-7	TGTGCCGGCAATACAGGGGAGGCCGAGCAGTACTTC	CAGNTGEAEQYF
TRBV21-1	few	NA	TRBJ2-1	TGTGCCAGCAGCAAACCCCCAGGGGGACAGGGACGATATGAGCAGTTCTTC	CASSKPPGGQGRYEQFF
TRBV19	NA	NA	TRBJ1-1	TGTGCCAGTAGTATCGGTGGCAGCTCTAGCTTCTTT	CASSIGGSSSFF
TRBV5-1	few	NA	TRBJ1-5	TGCGCCAACGACGGCGCCGGGCCCCAGCATTTT	CANDGAGPQHF
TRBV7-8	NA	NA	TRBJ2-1	TGTGCCAGCAGCCCGCGCCCCCCGGGGACGCGATACAATGAGCAGTTCTTC	CASSPRPPGTRYNEQFF
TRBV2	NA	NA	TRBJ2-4	TGTGCCAGCAGTGAAGGCAGAGGAAACATTCAGTACTTC	CASSEGRGNIQYF
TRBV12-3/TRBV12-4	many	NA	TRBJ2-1	TGTGCCAGCAGTTTCGGGGAGGAACCCTTATTCTACAATGAGCAGTTCTTC	CASSFGEEPLFYNEQFF
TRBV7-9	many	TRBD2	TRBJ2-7	TGTGCCAGCAGCTCTCCGGGGGGATACGAGCAGTACTTC	CASSSPGGYEQYF
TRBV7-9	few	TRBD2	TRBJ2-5	TGTGCCAGCCCCCCTCGGACGGGGGGGATGGAGACCCAGTACTTC	CASPPRTGGMETQYF
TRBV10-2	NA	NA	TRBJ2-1	TGCGCCAGCAGTGAGTTTTCCCCTGGCAATGAGCAGTTCTTC	CASSEFSPGNEQFF
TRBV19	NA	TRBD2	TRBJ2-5	TGTGCCAGTAGTATGTGGGGGGGGGAGTACCAAGAGACCCAGTACTTC	CASSMWGGEYQETQYF
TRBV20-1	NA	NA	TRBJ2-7	TGCAGTGCTAGAGTTGTGGGGGGAATCTACGAGCAGTACTTC	CSARVVGGIYEQYF
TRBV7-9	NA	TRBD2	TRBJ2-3	TGTGCCAGCACCCGACTAGCGGGGGACCCAGATACGCAGTATTTT	CASTRLAGDPDTQYF
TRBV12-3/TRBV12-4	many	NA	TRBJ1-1	TGTGCCAGCAGTTTAAACGTCCTGAACACTGAAGCTTTCTTT	CASSLNVLNTEAFF
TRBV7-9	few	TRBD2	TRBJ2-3	TGTGCCAGCAGCTCCACCGGGAGGGCAGATACGCAGTATTTT	CASSSTGRADTQYF
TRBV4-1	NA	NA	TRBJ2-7	TGCGCCAGCAGCCAAGCCGCACTACCCAACTACGAGCAGTACTTC	CASSQAALPNYEQYF
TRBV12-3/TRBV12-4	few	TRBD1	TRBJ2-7	TGTGCCAGCAGTCCGACACAGGGGCCGGACGAGCAGTACTTC	CASSPTQGPDEQYF
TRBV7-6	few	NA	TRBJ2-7	TGTGCCAGCTCCGACATAAGCTCCTACGAGCAGTACTTC	CASSDISSYEQYF
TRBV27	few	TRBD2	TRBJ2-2	TGTGCCAGCAGCCAACTAGCGGGGGTGAACACCGGGGAGCTGTTTTTT	CASSQLAGVNTGELFF
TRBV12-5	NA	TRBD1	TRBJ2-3	TGTGCTAGTGGTATCGGGACAGGGGTGACAGATACGCAGTATTTT	CASGIGTGVTDTQYF
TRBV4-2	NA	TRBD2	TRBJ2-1	TGTGCCAGCAGCCAAGCGGAGCGGGGGGCACACAATGAGCAGTTCTTC	CASSQAERGAHNEQFF
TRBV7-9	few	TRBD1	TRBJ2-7	TGTGCCAGCAGCTCCCACGGGACAGGGGTATACGAGCAGTACTTC	CASSSHGTGVYEQYF
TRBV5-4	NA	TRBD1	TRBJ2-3	TGTGCCAGCAGCTTCTCAGGGGGCTCAGATACGCAGTATTTT	CASSFSGGSDTQYF
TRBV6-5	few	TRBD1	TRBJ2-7	TGTGCCAGCAGTTACCGCGGACAGGGCTCCTACGAGCAGTACTTC	CASSYRGQGSYEQYF
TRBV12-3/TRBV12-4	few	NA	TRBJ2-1	TGTGCCAGCAGTTCTCCGGGCGCCCCGGAGGCTGAGCAGTTCTTC	CASSSPGAPEAEQFF
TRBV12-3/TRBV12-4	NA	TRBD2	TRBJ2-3	TGTGCCAGCGATCTAGCGGGGGCCACAGATACGCAGTATTTT	CASDLAGATDTQYF